The entry below gives a single T cell receptor beta chain sequence along with its context. Its antigen is undetermined. The data were taken from a study of T cell responses to AZD1222 COVID-19 vaccine. Study results and caveats: Among those given AZD1222, only five or six were seropositive at baseline.

Some clones are missing from TCRdb's copy, which holds only in-frame ones; the method was immunoSEQ multiplex PCR. The data hold some 150,000 clones, with 93% observed a single time. This CDR3 comprises 15 residues. V trimming: 1 base; J trimming: 9 bases; junction bases outside the gene matches: 7. From germline, CDR1 is LGHNA and CDR2 YSLEER. The material was peripheral blood, obtained on day 0 of AZD1222 vaccination. The receptor was derived from an adult in good health. The genes are TRBV4-3 and TRBJ2-1; TRBD2 aligns across 9 bases. The CDR3 nucleotides are TGCGCCAGCAGCCAAGGAGCGGGGGGTAATGGTGAGCAGTTCTTC. Amino acids: CASSQGAGGNGEQFF.